This TCR beta chain was captured by sequencing in a study of T cells in Graves' hyperthyroidism and ophthalmopathy. What was amplified from RNA transcripts were TCR beta CDR3 regions. The study used the HTBI primer set for a first-round RT-PCR of the TCR CDR3. TCRdb ran MiXCR on the multiplex PCR reads and lists one entry per CDR3 protein. The sample comprises 500,000 to 650,000 distinct CDR3 sequences, 17% of which are singletons, and approximately 16% rests with the top ten. This CDR3 contains 16 residues. The germline CDR1 and CDR2 sequences are SGDLS and YYNGEE. V lost 4 bases to trimming and J lost 5 bases; unmatched junction nucleotides: 13. Many counts were recorded for this clonotype. Its cognate antigen is unknown. A patient was excluded if there was uncontrolled infection, other autoimmune disease, pregnancy or lactation. Diagnoses used clinical symptoms, serum thyroxine and TRAb, thyroid ultrasound and orbital computed tomography.

Whole-study results and caveats: Before onset, by a median of approximately 6.8 months, the model predicted ophthalmopathy.

Material for sequencing was blood. This sequence was found in a woman in her late teens or twenties with Graves' ophthalmopathy. The chain joins TRBV9 to TRBJ2-7; 9 bases fit TRBD1. The CDR3 nucleotides read TGTGCCAGCAGCTTCAGGGACAGGGACCTCCTAGACGAGCAGTACTTC. Translating it yields CASSFRDRDLLDEQYF.